This is a list of T cell receptor beta chains from one sample in a study of regulatory T cells in long-lasting Graves disease. Each CDR3 protein gets one entry after TCRdb re-called the multiplex PCR reads with MiXCR. The repertoire consists of roughly 300,000 distinct CDR3 sequences, with roughly 21% occurring once and the leading ten covering less than 35%. The sequenced sample was peripheral blood mononuclear cells (PBMCs), obtained when the disease was refractory, from a patient treated with antithyroid drugs. Receptor source: a female donor with Graves disease. The CDR3 runs from the conserved cysteine through the conserved F or W. A D gene is named only where the DNA matches it firmly. Expanded clones are given a class, and other clones once, few, many or no size at all.

CDR3	DNA	size	D	V	J
CASKTGGGRTEAFF	TGTGCCAGCAAAACAGGGGGCGGGAGAACTGAAGCTTTCTTT	many	TRBD1	TRBV6-1	TRBJ1-1
CASSVGSPVGGLDGYTF	TGTGCCAGCAGCGTAGGGAGCCCCGTAGGGGGACTTGATGGCTACACCTTC	NA	NA	TRBV9	TRBJ1-2
CASSSASGGKDATEAFF	TGTGCCAGCAGCTCAGCCTCAGGAGGGAAAGATGCGACTGAAGCTTTCTTT	NA	NA	TRBV7-3	TRBJ1-1
CASSQVGGWNTEAFF	TGTGCCAGCAGCCAAGTTGGGGGCTGGAACACTGAAGCTTTCTTT	many	NA	TRBV3-1	TRBJ1-1
CASRRTTQETQYF	TGTGCCAGTAGGCGGACCACACAAGAGACCCAGTACTTC	many	NA	TRBV19	TRBJ2-5
CASSSNSGPIQETQYF	TGTGCCAGCAGCTCAAATTCGGGCCCCATCCAAGAGACCCAGTACTTC	NA	NA	TRBV7-2	TRBJ2-5
CASSLVGGSEAFF	TGTGCCAGCAGTTTAGTGGGGGGATCTGAAGCTTTCTTT	NA	NA	TRBV12-3/TRBV12-4	TRBJ1-1
CAWAPGHYGYTF	TGTGCCTGGGCACCGGGCCATTATGGCTACACCTTC	NA	NA	TRBV30	TRBJ1-2
CSAPHRANLYEQYF	TGCAGTGCCCCCCACAGAGCGAACCTCTACGAGCAGTACTTC	few	NA	TRBV20-1	TRBJ2-7
CASSQFEGNTEAFF	TGTGCCAGCAGCCAATTTGAGGGGAACACTGAAGCTTTCTTT	NA	NA	TRBV3-1	TRBJ1-1
CASSFRVATEAFF	TGTGCCAGCAGTTTTAGGGTCGCCACTGAAGCTTTCTTT	many	NA	TRBV6-5	TRBJ1-1
CSARDQQGAGELFF	TGCAGTGCTAGAGATCAGCAAGGCGCCGGGGAGCTGTTTTTT	few	NA	TRBV20-1	TRBJ2-2
CASSRDRGSTEAFF	TGTGCCAGCAGCCGGGACAGGGGGAGCACTGAAGCTTTCTTT	NA	TRBD1	TRBV7-2	TRBJ1-1
CASSERLAVPSSYNEQFF	TGTGCCAGCAGTGAAAGACTAGCGGTCCCTAGCTCCTACAATGAGCAGTTCTTC	NA	TRBD2	TRBV2	TRBJ2-1
CSARDSSRVGETQYF	TGCAGTGCTAGAGATAGCAGCAGGGTGGGGGAGACCCAGTACTTC	few	NA	TRBV20-1	TRBJ2-5
CASSTDREIRTEAFF	TGCGCCAGCAGCACAGACAGGGAGATAAGAACTGAAGCTTTCTTT	few	TRBD1	TRBV5-1	TRBJ1-1
CSARVRGGQETQYF	TGCAGTGCCCGAGTTAGGGGAGGCCAAGAGACCCAGTACTTC	many	NA	TRBV20-1	TRBJ2-5
CASTAWEYNEQFF	TGTGCCAGCACCGCTTGGGAGTACAATGAGCAGTTCTTC	once	NA	TRBV28	TRBJ2-1
CASSEEGSYTEAFF	TGTGCCAGCAGTGAAGAGGGGTCCTACACTGAAGCTTTCTTT	many	NA	TRBV6-1	TRBJ1-1
CAWSSGASYEQYF	TGTGCCTGGAGTAGCGGGGCGTCCTACGAGCAGTACTTC	few	TRBD2	TRBV30	TRBJ2-7
CASLIAGGSYNEQFF	TGTGCCAGCTTGATAGCGGGAGGCTCCTACAATGAGCAGTTCTTC	few	TRBD2	TRBV2	TRBJ2-1
CASSDRVGGAYTEAFF	TGTGCCAGCAGTGATCGAGTTGGGGGCGCGTACACTGAAGCTTTCTTT	many	NA	TRBV2	TRBJ1-1
CASSPRVLPSGYEQYF	TGTGCCAGCAGCCCGCGGGTCCTCCCCTCCGGGTACGAGCAGTACTTC	NA	NA	TRBV7-2	TRBJ2-7
CASSVLAGSSYEQYF	TGTGCCAGTAGTGTTCTAGCGGGGAGCTCCTACGAGCAGTACTTC	few	TRBD2	TRBV19	TRBJ2-7
CASSQDRRGTTEAFF	TGTGCCAGCAGCCAAGATCGGAGGGGGACCACTGAAGCTTTCTTT	NA	NA	TRBV7-2	TRBJ1-1
CSASTQGKGRQPQHF	TGCAGTGCTAGTACGCAAGGGAAAGGCCGTCAGCCCCAGCATTTT	few	NA	TRBV20-1	TRBJ1-5
CVSSRWDGYEQYF	TGTGTCAGTAGTAGATGGGACGGGTACGAGCAGTACTTC	NA	NA	TRBV19	TRBJ2-7
CAISESGTGPPNEQFF	TGTGCCATCAGTGAGTCGGGGACTGGCCCTCCCAATGAGCAGTTCTTC	NA	NA	TRBV10-3	TRBJ2-1
CASSLTGETEQYF	TGTGCCAGCAGCTTGACAGGGGAAACCGAGCAGTACTTC	few	TRBD1	TRBV5-5	TRBJ2-7
CASSPDREGETQYF	TGTGCCAGCTCACCTGACAGGGAGGGAGAGACCCAGTACTTC	many	NA	TRBV18	TRBJ2-5
CASSFNYRGLRDRTYGYTF	TGTGCCAGTAGTTTCAATTACAGGGGCCTTCGAGACCGCACCTATGGCTACACCTTC	few	TRBD1	TRBV19	TRBJ1-2
CSVAPQVQETQYF	TGCAGCGTTGCCCCCCAAGTCCAAGAGACCCAGTACTTC	few	NA	TRBV29-1	TRBJ2-5
CAIHVVGADGYTF	TGCGCCATCCATGTGGTAGGGGCCGATGGCTACACCTTC	few	NA	TRBV10-2	TRBJ1-2
CAISSPDSGNTIYF	TGTGCCATCAGTTCGCCTGACTCTGGAAACACCATATATTTT	once	NA	TRBV10-3	TRBJ1-3
CSAASRNTIYF	TGCAGTGCGGCTTCTAGAAACACCATATATTTT	NA	NA	TRBV20-1	TRBJ1-3
CASSRVAQGNEQFF	TGTGCCAGCAGCCGTGTTGCACAGGGGAATGAGCAGTTCTTC	NA	TRBD1	TRBV5-8	TRBJ2-1
CATAGGPTDTQYF	TGTGCCACCGCGGGAGGGCCCACAGATACGCAGTATTTT	few	TRBD2	TRBV6-1	TRBJ2-3
CASSIQGGNSPLHF	TGTGCCAGCAGCATCCAGGGGGGGAATTCACCCCTCCACTTT	many	TRBD1	TRBV5-1	TRBJ1-6
CASIRANTGELFF	TGTGCCAGCATTCGCGCGAACACCGGGGAGCTGTTTTTT	few	NA	TRBV6-1	TRBJ2-2
CASSFPYYEQYF	TGTGCCAGCAGCTTCCCTTACTACGAGCAGTACTTC	NA	NA	TRBV7-9	TRBJ2-7
CASWGGAKNIQYF	TGTGCCAGCTGGGGTGGGGCCAAAAACATTCAGTACTTC	many	NA	TRBV28	TRBJ2-4
CASSYNRGSLGTQYF	TGTGCCAGCAGCTACAACAGGGGTTCTTTAGGGACCCAGTACTTC	few	TRBD1	TRBV6-1	TRBJ2-5
CASSWRGGGELFF	TGTGCCAGCAGCTGGAGGGGAGGCGGGGAGCTGTTTTTT	few	NA	TRBV7-9	TRBJ2-2
CASSLESGGYGYTF	TGTGCCAGCAGCTTAGAGTCAGGCGGATATGGCTACACCTTC	many	NA	TRBV7-2	TRBJ1-2
CASSSRGAYEQYF	TGTGCCAGCAGTTCCCGGGGCGCCTACGAGCAGTACTTC	few	NA	TRBV27	TRBJ2-7
CASTMLDRVDEQYF	TGTGCCAGCACCATGTTAGACAGGGTCGACGAGCAGTACTTC	NA	TRBD1	TRBV12-3/TRBV12-4	TRBJ2-7
CASSLLAVNTEAFF	TGTGCCAGCAGCTTATTAGCGGTGAACACTGAAGCTTTCTTT	many	NA	TRBV7-8	TRBJ1-1
CASSSPQTWTSGNEQYF	TGTGCCAGCAGCTCCCCTCAAACCTGGACTAGCGGGAACGAGCAGTACTTC	many	TRBD2	TRBV11-1	TRBJ2-7